The T cell receptor (beta chain) described here comes from a study of blood T cell repertoires in COVID-19. The length of the CDR3 is 14 residues. The repertoire was sequenced with immunoSEQ multiplex PCR; TCRdb's copy has only in-frame clones and lacks some. This sample carries some 95,000 clones, around 75% of them seen once, and the ten largest clones take approximately 24%. The sequence was obtained from a man between 65 and 85 years old with acute or convalescent COVID-19. The specimen was peripheral blood. The chain is built from TRBV21-1 and TRBJ2-5; whether TRBD2, the table's D call, matches the DNA was not checked. TRBV21-1 is a listed pseudogene. The CDR3 DNA reads as TGTGCCAGCAGCAAAAGGTGGGAGGGTGAGACCCAGTACTTC. Amino acid sequence: CASSKRWEGETQYF.